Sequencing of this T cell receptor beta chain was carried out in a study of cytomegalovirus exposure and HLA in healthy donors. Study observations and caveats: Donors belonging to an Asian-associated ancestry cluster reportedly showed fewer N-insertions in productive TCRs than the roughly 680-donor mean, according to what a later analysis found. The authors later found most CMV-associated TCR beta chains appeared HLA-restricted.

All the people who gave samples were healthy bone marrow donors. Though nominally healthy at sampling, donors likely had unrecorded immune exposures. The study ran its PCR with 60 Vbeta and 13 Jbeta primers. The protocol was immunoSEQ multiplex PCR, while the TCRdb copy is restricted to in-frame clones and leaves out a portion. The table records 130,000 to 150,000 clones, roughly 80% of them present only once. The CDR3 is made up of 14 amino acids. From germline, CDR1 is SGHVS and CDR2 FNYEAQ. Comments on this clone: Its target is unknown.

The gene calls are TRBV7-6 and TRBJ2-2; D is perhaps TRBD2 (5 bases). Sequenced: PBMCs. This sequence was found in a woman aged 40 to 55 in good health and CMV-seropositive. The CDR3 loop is CVGSVRVVDGELFF. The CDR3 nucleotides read TGTGTGGGGTCAGTGAGGGTTGTTGACGGGGAGCTGTTTTTT.